Presented here are 21 T cell receptor beta chains from one specimen sequenced in a study of cytomegalovirus exposure and HLA in healthy donors. In the PCR, 60 Vbeta and 13 Jbeta primers were used. Clones were read by immunoSEQ multiplex PCR, and TCRdb kept only the in-frame ones, dropping some. This table holds 200,000 or so clones, around 73% found once. Input material: PBMCs. The source of these receptors is a male donor in good health and CMV-seronegative.

The V call is TRBV29-1, the J call TRBJ2-7; no firm D call. V lost 6 bases, J lost 0 bases, and 12 bases lay in between. This CDR3 region has 13 residues. Germline assignment: CDR1 SQVTM and CDR2 ANQGSEA. CDR3 in DNA: TGCAGCGTGGATACCGCTAGCTCCTACGAGCAGTACTTC. This gives the protein CSVDTASSYEQYF.

This chain joins TRBV5-1 and TRBJ2-7; 16 bases fit TRBD2. The CDR3 totals 18 residues. The germline V gene has CDR1 SGHRS and CDR2 YFSETQ. J lost 7 bases, V lost 1 base, and 11 bases had no gene match. The CDR3 DNA is TGCGCCAGCAGCTTGTTTTCGGGACTAGCGGGAGGGCCGAGGGAGCAGTACTTC. Amino acid sequence: CASSLFSGLAGGPREQYF.

The V call is TRBV5-1, the J call TRBJ1-2; 7 positions match TRBD1. Trimming cost V 4 bases and J 4 bases; bases outside gene matches: 7. CDR1 and CDR2 (germline): SGHRS, YFSETQ. This CDR3 has 14 amino acids. Here the CDR3 DNA reads TGCGCCAGCAGCAGGGACAGCTCTGGCTATGGCTACACCTTC. Amino acids: CASSRDSSGYGYTF.

V gene TRBV6-1 combines with J gene TRBJ1-1, with D possibly TRBD1 on 6 matching bases. The length of the CDR3 is 12 residues. V was clipped by 6 bases and J by 7 bases, with 12 bases between them. Germline CDR1 MNHNS, CDR2 SASEGT. The CDR3 DNA is TGTGCCAGCAGAAACTACAGGGATGAAGCTTTCTTT. Its translation: CASRNYRDEAFF.

This chain uses TRBV30 with TRBJ2-7; TRBD1 is a possible D gene (6 bases). The ends were cut back, 1 base at V and 3 bases at J, with 16 bases in the middle. Germline-derived CDR1 and CDR2 are GTSNPN and SVGIG (reference sequence). The CDR3 is made up of 15 amino acids. CDR3 residues: CAWSEGHLIFYEQYF. The CDR3 DNA reads TGTGCCTGGAGTGAGGGACACCTGATCTTCTACGAGCAGTACTTC.

The V call is TRBV7-2, the J call TRBJ2-3; 8 bases are shared with TRBD2. V lost 1 base and J lost 2; bases outside the gene matches: 5. Per germline, CDR1 SGHTA and CDR2 FQGNSA. CDR3 length: 16 residues. CDR3 sequence: CASSLGTGRATDTQYF. In DNA, the CDR3 is TGTGCCAGCAGCTTAGGGACCGGGAGGGCCACAGATACGCAGTATTTT.

This clone was recorded only once. The chain employs TRBV28 and TRBJ2-5; TRBD1 matches 8 bases. The CDR3 is 12 residues long. The germline gives CDR1 MDHEN, CDR2 SYDVKM. Unmatched junction bases numbered 2, after V lost 8 bases and J lost 3 bases. The CDR3 region has the DNA TGTGCCAGCGACAGGGGTAAAGAGACCCAGTACTTC. Its protein product is CASDRGKETQYF.

This chain uses TRBV16 with TRBJ2-1, with D perhaps TRBD2 (6 bases). CDR3 length: 16 residues. The V end was cut by 4 bases, the J end by 0 bases, with 13 bases between. Germline assignment: CDR1 KGHSY and CDR2 FQNENV. The CDR3 protein is CASSPPVADSYNEQFF. Here the CDR3 DNA reads TGTGCCAGCAGCCCTCCCGTAGCGGACTCCTACAATGAGCAGTTCTTC.

This chain connects TRBV5-4 to TRBJ2-2; weak D call: TRBD1 (5 bases). Trimming stripped 4 bases from V and 7 bases from J, with 17 bases between. The germline V gene has CDR1 SGHNT and CDR2 YYREEE (reference sequence). The CDR3 consists of 15 residues. DNA of the CDR3: TGTGCCAGCAGCCCAAGGGGCAGGGCTGGCGGGGAGCTGTTTTTT. The encoded protein is CASSPRGRAGGELFF.

V gene TRBV27 combines with J gene TRBJ2-5, with D tentatively TRBD1 (5 bases). CDR1 and CDR2 (germline): MNHEY, SMNVEV (reference sequence). The CDR3 is 15 amino acids. V dropped 0 bases and J dropped 1 base, with 9 bases sitting between them. The CDR3 region is CASSLSVGPQETQYF. Written as DNA, the CDR3 is TGTGCCAGCAGTTTATCTGTGGGGCCCCAAGAGACCCAGTACTTC.

The gene calls are TRBV7-3 and TRBJ1-2; D is possibly TRBD1 (6 bases). V lost 1 base to trimming and J lost 1 base, with 10 bases between them. CDR1 and CDR2 from the germline V gene are SGHTA and FQGTGA. The CDR3 runs to 15 residues. CDR3 sequence reads: CASSLSSRGNYGYTF. CDR3 DNA sequence: TGTGCCAGCAGCTTAAGTAGCAGGGGTAACTATGGCTACACCTTC.

This clone has more than one count but fewer than ten. The chain recombines TRBV6-4 with TRBJ2-1, with TRBD2 identical over 8 bases. Per the germline V gene, CDR1 is MRHNA and CDR2 is SNTAGT. V dropped 11 bases and J dropped 2; count of bases not matched to a gene: 5. This CDR3 contains 13 residues. The CDR3 DNA reads as TGTGCCTCCTCGCGGGAGGCCTACAATGAGCAGTTCTTC. It translates to CASSREAYNEQFF.

Comment on this clone: Other DNA sequences from this sample encode an identical CDR3 as well. This chain joins TRBV7-3 and TRBJ1-3; D is undetermined. The germline V gene has CDR1 SGHTA and CDR2 FQGTGA. The CDR3 totals 14 residues. The ends were cut back, 5 bases at V and 0 bases at J, with 8 bases in the middle. CDR3 sequence: CASSLPGSGNTIYF. Written as DNA, the CDR3 is TGTGCCAGCAGCCTCCCCGGCTCTGGAAACACCATATATTTT.

The rearrangement uses TRBV5-1 and TRBJ1-1; the D gene is possibly TRBD1 (5 bases). The germline gives CDR1 SGHRS, CDR2 YFSETQ. The CDR3 has 13 amino acids. V was cut by 4 bases and J by 8 bases, with 15 bases left in between. CDR3 sequence: CASSPEVNREAFF. The CDR3, as DNA: TGCGCCAGCAGCCCCGAAGTAAACAGGGAAGCTTTCTTT. Full variable domain (rest looked up from reference TRBV5-1 and TRBJ1-1): KAGVTQTPRYLIKTRGQQVTLSCSPISGHRSVSWYQQTPGQGLQFLFEYFSETQRNKGNFPGRFSGRQFSNSRSEMNVSTLELGDSALYLCASSPEVNREAFFGQGTRLTVV.

The genes are TRBV13 and TRBJ2-7, with TRBD2 as a possible D gene (6 bases). The CDR3 sequence is 13 residues long. Looked up from germline, CDR1 is PRHDT and CDR2 is FYEKMQ (reference sequence). The V and J ends lost 0 bases and 4 bases respectively, with 7 bases between them. DNA of the CDR3: TGTGCCAGCAGCTTAGGGGGACTGTACGAGCAGTACTTC. Translation gives CASSLGGLYEQYF. Supplemented by reference TRBV13 and TRBJ2-7, the full variable domain reads AAGVIQSPRHLIKEKRETATLKCYPIPRHDTVYWYQQGPGQDPQFLISFYEKMQSDKGSIPDRFSAQQFSDYHSELNMSSLELGDSALYFCASSLGGLYEQYFGPGTRLTVT.

Of note for this clone: Germline is not matched at one junction end, which may reflect a read error. The chain joins TRBV7-9 to TRBJ1-5, with a possible D match to TRBD1 (6 bases). The CDR3 has 17 residues. Germline V lookup: CDR1 SEHNR, CDR2 FQNEAQ (reference sequence). The CDR3 is CSSSLGGRGSSNQPQHF. The CDR3 coding sequence is TGTTCCAGCAGCTTAGGTGGGAGGGGGTCGAGCAATCAGCCCCAGCATTTT.

The gene calls are TRBV11-3 and TRBJ2-1; TRBD2 matches at 10 bases. This CDR3 is 16 amino acids long. Germline CDR1 reads SGHNT; CDR2 reads YENEEA. Trimming removed 5 bases from V and 5 bases from J; junction bases left unmatched: 9. DNA of the CDR3: TGTGCCAGCAGCCAACGCCTAGCGGGGGTGAACAATGAGCAGTTCTTC. Its protein is CASSQRLAGVNNEQFF.

This chain connects TRBV30 to TRBJ2-5; 11 positions agree with TRBD2. V was pared by 0 bases and J by 5 bases, with 11 bases of the junction left unmatched. This CDR3 has 17 amino acids. Germline V gene lookup returns CDR1 GTSNPN and CDR2 SVGIG (reference sequence). The CDR3 DNA reads TGTGCCTGGAGTGTAGGTGCTAGCGGGAGGCCCAGGGAGACCCAGTACTTC. Protein sequence: CAWSVGASGRPRETQYF.

The chain is built from TRBV5-8 and TRBJ2-3, with D hard to call. CDR3 length: 12 residues. Germline V gene sequence: CDR1 SGHTS, CDR2 YDEGEE. V dropped 4 bases and J dropped 3 bases, with 6 bases sitting between them. The DNA for the CDR3 is TGTGCCAGCAGCCTCAGTACAGATACGCAGTATTTT. Amino acids: CASSLSTDTQYF.

V gene TRBV5-1 combines with J gene TRBJ2-3; no firm D call. This CDR3 has 16 amino acids. V was shortened by 1 base and J by 0 bases, with 12 bases between the two germline ends. The germline gives CDR1 SGHRS, CDR2 YFSETQ. As DNA, the CDR3 is TGCGCCAGCAGCTTGTCTGGAGCTCCTAGCACAGATACGCAGTATTTT. It yields the protein CASSLSGAPSTDTQYF.

The V and J genes are TRBV12-1 and TRBJ2-5; the DNA was not compared with TRBD2, the D call given in the table. The end of the DNA is better explained by TRBJ2-7, so the J call may be wrong. TRBV12-1 is a listed pseudogene. The CDR3 is 16 amino acids. CDR3 region: CASSIGEAGGRYEQYF. For the CDR3, the DNA is TGTGCCAGCAGCATTGGGGAAGCGGGGGGTAGGTACGAGCAGTACTTC.